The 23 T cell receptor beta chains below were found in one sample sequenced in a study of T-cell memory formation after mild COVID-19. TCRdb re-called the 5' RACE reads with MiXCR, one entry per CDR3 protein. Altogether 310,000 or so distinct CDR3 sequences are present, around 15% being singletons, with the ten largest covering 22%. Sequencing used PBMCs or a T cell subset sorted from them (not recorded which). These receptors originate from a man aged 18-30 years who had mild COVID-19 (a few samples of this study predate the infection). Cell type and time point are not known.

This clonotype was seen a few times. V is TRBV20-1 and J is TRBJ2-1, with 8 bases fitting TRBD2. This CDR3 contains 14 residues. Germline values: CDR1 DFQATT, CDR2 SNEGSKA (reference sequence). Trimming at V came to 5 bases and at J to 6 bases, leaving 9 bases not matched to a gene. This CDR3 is CSASRGGPVNEQFF. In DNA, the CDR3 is TGCAGTGCTTCACGGGGGGGCCCCGTCAATGAGCAGTTCTTC.

The chain's CDR3 is CASSGGTAYPGELFF. CDR3 DNA sequence: TGCGCCAGCAGCGGCGGGACAGCTTATCCCGGGGAGCTGTTTTTT. The chain carries TRBV5-1 and TRBJ2-2; perhaps TRBD1 as D (7 bases). V was trimmed by 4 bases and J by 6 bases, leaving 16 bases between them. The CDR3 consists of 15 residues. CDR1 SGHRS and CDR2 YFSETQ come from the germline V gene. The whole variable domain, remainder taken from reference TRBV5-1 and TRBJ2-2, is KAGVTQTPRYLIKTRGQQVTLSCSPISGHRSVSWYQQTPGQGLQFLFEYFSETQRNKGNFPGRFSGRQFSNSRSEMNVSTLELGDSALYLCASSGGTAYPGELFFGEGSRLTVL.

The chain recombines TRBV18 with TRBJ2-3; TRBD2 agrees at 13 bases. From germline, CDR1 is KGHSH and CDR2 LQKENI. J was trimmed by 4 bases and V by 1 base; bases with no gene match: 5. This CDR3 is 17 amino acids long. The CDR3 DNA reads TGTGCCAGCTCACCACGGACTAGCGGGGGTAATTCAGATACGCAGTATTTT. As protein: CASSPRTSGGNSDTQYF.

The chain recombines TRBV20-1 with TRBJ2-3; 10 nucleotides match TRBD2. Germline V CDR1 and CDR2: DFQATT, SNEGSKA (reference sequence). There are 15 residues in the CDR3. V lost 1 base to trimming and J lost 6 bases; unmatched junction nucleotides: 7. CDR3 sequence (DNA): TGCAGTGCTAGAGGGGACAGCGGGGGGGCCGATACGCAGTATTTT. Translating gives CSARGDSGGADTQYF.

Here the CDR3 reads CASSYRDSYNSPLHF. In DNA form, the CDR3 reads TGTGCCAGCAGCTACCGGGACAGCTATAATTCACCCCTCCACTTT. The J gene is TRBJ1-6, the V gene TRBV5-6; 7 bases agree with TRBD1. Per the germline V gene, CDR1 is SGHDT and CDR2 is YYEEEE. This CDR3 contains 15 residues. Losses at the gene ends were 3 bases for V and 3 bases for J; bases not matched to a gene: 3.

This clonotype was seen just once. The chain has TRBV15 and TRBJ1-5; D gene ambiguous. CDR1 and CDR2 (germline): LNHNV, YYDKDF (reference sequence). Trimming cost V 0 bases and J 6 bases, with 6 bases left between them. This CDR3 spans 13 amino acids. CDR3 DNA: TGTGCCACCAGCAGAGATGGGGTTCAGCCCCAGCATTTT. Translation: CATSRDGVQPQHF.

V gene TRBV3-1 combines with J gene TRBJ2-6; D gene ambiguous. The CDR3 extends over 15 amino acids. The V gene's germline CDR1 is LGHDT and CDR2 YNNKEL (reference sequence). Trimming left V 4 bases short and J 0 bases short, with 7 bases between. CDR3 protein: CASSRTISGANVLTF. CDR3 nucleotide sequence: TGTGCCAGCAGCCGAACAATCTCTGGGGCCAACGTCCTGACTTTC. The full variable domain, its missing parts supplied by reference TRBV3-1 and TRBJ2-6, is DTAVSQTPKYLVTQMGNDKSIKCEQNLGHDTMYWYKQDSKKFLKIMFSYNNKELIINETVPNRFSPKSPDKAHLNLHINSLELGDSAVYFCASSRTISGANVLTFGAGSRLTVL.

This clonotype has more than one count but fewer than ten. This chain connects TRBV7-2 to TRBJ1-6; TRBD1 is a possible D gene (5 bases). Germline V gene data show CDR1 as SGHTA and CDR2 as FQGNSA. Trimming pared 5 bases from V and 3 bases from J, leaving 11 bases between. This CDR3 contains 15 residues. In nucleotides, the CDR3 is TGTGCCAGCAGCGCGGGACCGAACTATAATTCACCCCTCCACTTT. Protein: CASSAGPNYNSPLHF.

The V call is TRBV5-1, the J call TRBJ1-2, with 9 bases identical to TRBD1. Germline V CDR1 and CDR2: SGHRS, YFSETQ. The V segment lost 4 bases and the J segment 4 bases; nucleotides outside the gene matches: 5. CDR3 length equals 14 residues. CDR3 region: CASSLTGGSYGYTF. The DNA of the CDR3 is TGCGCCAGCAGCCTAACAGGGGGCTCCTATGGCTACACCTTC.

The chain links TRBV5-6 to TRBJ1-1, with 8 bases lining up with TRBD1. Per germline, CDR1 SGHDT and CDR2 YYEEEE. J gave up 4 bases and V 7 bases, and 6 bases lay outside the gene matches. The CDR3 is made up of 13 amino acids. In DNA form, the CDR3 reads TGTGCCAGCGGCCTTACAGGGGGCACTGAAGCTTTCTTT. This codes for CASGLTGGTEAFF.

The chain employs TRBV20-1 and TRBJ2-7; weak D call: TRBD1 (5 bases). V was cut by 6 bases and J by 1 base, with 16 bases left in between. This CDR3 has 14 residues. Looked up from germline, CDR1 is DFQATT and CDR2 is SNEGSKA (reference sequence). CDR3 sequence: CSALVRAGSYEQYF. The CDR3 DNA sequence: TGCAGTGCCCTCGTCAGGGCAGGTTCCTACGAGCAGTACTTC.

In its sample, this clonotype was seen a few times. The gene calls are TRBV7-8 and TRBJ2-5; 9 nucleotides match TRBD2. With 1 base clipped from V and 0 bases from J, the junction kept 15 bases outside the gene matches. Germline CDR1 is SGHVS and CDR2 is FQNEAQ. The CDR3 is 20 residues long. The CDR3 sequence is CASSLVTRGGEIPYQETQYF. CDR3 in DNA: TGTGCCAGCAGCTTAGTTACTCGCGGGGGGGAAATTCCCTACCAAGAGACCCAGTACTTC.

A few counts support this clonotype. CDR3 loop: CASSRRGGSSYNEQFF. In DNA form, the CDR3 reads TGTGCCAGCAGCCGCCGAGGAGGGTCGTCCTACAATGAGCAGTTCTTC. The rearrangement joins TRBV4-2 to TRBJ2-1, with D maybe TRBD2 (6 bases). The germline gives CDR1 LGHNA, CDR2 YNFKEQ. With 4 bases removed from V and 1 base from J, the gap between germline ends came to 14 bases. The CDR3 is 16 residues long.

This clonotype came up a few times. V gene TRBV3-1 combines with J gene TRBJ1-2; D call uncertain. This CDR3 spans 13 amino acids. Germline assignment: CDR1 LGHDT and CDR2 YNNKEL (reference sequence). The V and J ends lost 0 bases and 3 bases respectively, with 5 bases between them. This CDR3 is CASSQDWYYGYTF. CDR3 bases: TGTGCCAGCAGCCAAGATTGGTACTATGGCTACACCTTC.

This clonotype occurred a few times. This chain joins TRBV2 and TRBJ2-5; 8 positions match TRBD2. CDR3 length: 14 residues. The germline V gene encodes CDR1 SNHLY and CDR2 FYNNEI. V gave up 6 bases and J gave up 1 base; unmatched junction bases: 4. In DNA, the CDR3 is TGTGCCAGCAGCGTGAGCGGGAGCCAAGAGACCCAGTACTTC. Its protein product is CASSVSGSQETQYF. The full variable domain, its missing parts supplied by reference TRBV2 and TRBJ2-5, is EPEVTQTPSHQVTQMGQEVILRCVPISNHLYFYWYRQILGQKVEFLVSFYNNEISEKSEIFDDQFSVERPDGSNFTLKIRSTKLEDSAMYFCASSVSGSQETQYFGPGTRLLVL.

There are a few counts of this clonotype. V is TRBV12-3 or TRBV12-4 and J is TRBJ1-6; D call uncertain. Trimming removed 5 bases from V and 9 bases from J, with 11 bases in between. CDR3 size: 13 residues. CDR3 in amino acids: CASSLYRGSPLHF. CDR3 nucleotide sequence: TGTGCCAGCAGTCTATACAGAGGTTCACCCCTCCACTTT.

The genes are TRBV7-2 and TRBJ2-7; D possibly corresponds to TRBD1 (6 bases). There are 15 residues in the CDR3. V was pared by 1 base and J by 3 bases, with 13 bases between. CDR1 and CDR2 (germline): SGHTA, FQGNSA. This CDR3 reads CASSLGGLGGYEQYV. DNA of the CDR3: TGTGCCAGCAGCTTAGGAGGGTTAGGGGGCTACGAGCAGTACGTC.

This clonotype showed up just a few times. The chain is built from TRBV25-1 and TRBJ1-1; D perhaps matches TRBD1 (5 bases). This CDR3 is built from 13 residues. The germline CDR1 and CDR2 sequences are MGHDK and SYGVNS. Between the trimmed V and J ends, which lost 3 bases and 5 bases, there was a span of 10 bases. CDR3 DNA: TGTGCCAGCAGTGACGAGGGGTGGACTGAAGCTTTCTTT. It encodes CASSDEGWTEAFF.

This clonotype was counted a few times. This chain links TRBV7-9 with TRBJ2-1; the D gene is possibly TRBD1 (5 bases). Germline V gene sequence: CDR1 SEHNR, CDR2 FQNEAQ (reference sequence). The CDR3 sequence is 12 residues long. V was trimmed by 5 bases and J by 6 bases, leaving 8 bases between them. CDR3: CASSAQANEQFF. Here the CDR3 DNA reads TGTGCCAGCAGCGCACAGGCCAATGAGCAGTTCTTC.

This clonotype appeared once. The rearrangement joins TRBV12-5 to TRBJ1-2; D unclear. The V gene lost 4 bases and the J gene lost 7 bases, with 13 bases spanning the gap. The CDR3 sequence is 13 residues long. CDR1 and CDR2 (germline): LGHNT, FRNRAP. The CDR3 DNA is TGTGCTAGTGGTTCGGGTCGGGGATTTGGCTACACCTTC. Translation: CASGSGRGFGYTF.

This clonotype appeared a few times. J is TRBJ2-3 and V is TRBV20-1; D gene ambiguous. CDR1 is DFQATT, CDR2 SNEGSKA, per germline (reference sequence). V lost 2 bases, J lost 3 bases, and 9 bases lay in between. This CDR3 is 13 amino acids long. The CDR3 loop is CSARQDGTDTQYF. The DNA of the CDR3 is TGCAGTGCTAGACAGGACGGAACAGATACGCAGTATTTT.

This CDR3 is CASSQEGQGLRETQYF. The CDR3 DNA reads TGCGCCAGCAGCCAAGAGGGGCAGGGTTTAAGAGAGACCCAGTACTTC. The rearrangement links TRBV4-3 to TRBJ2-5, with D tentatively TRBD1 (5 bases). The CDR3 is 16 amino acids. Germline V gives CDR1 LGHNA, CDR2 YSLEER. V was pared by 0 bases and J by 4 bases, with 15 bases between.

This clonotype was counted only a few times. DNA for the CDR3: TGTGCCAGCAGCTTAGCCAGGGGGCTTGAAAAACTGTTTTTT. Amino acid sequence: CASSLARGLEKLFF. V and J are TRBV7-2 and TRBJ1-4; 8 bases map to TRBD1. V shed 0 bases, J shed 7 bases, and the junction held 1 base outside the gene matches. Germline CDR1 is SGHTA and CDR2 is FQGNSA. CDR3 length: 14 residues.